This entry lists 32 T cell receptor beta chains sequenced from one sample in a study of blood T cell repertoires in COVID-19. Using immunoSEQ multiplex PCR, the repertoire was profiled, and TCRdb retains in-frame clones only, with some absent. The sample lists more than 7,500 clones; about 91% were seen once. Material: peripheral blood. All receptors derive from a woman between 50 and 59 years old with active COVID-19.

V and J are TRBV2 and TRBJ2-7, with 7 bases identical to TRBD1. Germline CDR1 is SNHLY and CDR2 is FYNNEI. V shed 7 bases and J 6 bases; nucleotides not matched to a gene: 9. The CDR3 contains 13 residues. CDR3 nucleotide sequence: TGTGCCAGCAAGACCGACAGGGAAGGCGAGCAGTACTTC. As protein: CASKTDREGEQYF.

This chain links TRBV6-5 with TRBJ1-2, with 9 positions matching TRBD1. Germline V gene lookup returns CDR1 MNHEY and CDR2 SVGAGI. This CDR3 is 15 amino acids long. Trimming cost V 5 bases and J 4 bases; bases outside gene matches: 8. CDR3 in DNA: TGTGCCAGCAGTCAACAGGGGGCAAGAGCCTATGGCTACACCTTC. Its protein product is CASSQQGARAYGYTF.

The CDR3 is CASSIGQGSSEAFF. In DNA, the CDR3 is TGTGCCAGTAGTATTGGTCAGGGTTCTTCTGAAGCTTTCTTT. The J gene is TRBJ1-1, the V gene TRBV19; D possibly corresponds to TRBD1 (5 bases). V lost 3 bases, J lost 6 bases, and 14 bases lay in between. CDR3 size: 14 residues. Looked up from germline, CDR1 is LNHDA and CDR2 is SQIVND (reference sequence).

A single count supports this clone. The J gene is TRBJ1-2, the V gene TRBV3-1 (or the pseudogene TRBV3-2), with D perhaps matching TRBD1 (6 bases). V shed 0 bases and J shed 6 bases, with 11 bases lying between them. The germline gives CDR1 LGHDT, CDR2 YNNKEL (reference sequence). This CDR3 spans 14 amino acids. The CDR3 loop is CASSQDTQGHGYTF. The CDR3 DNA reads TGTGCCAGCAGCCAAGATACACAGGGCCATGGCTACACCTTC.

The CDR3 nucleotides read TGTGCCAGCGGGAGTTATAGCAATCAGCCCCAGCATTTT. Amino acids: CASGSYSNQPQHF. V is TRBV19 and J is TRBJ1-5; D unclear. Germline lookup yields CDR1 LNHDA and CDR2 SQIVND (reference sequence). Deletions cut 9 bases from V and 0 bases from J, with 9 bases between. The CDR3 has 13 amino acids.

The rearrangement uses TRBV2 and TRBJ2-7, with unresolved D. The CDR3 has 15 amino acids. Trimming shortened V by 4 bases and J by 0 bases, and 13 bases separated the two germline ends. The germline V gene encodes CDR1 SNHLY and CDR2 FYNNEI. The CDR3 DNA reads as TGTGCCAGCAGTGGTCAGGCCTTTAGCTCCTACGAGCAGTACTTC. This encodes CASSGQAFSSYEQYF.

The chain joins TRBV19 to TRBJ1-4; 7 nucleotides align to TRBD1. The CDR3 loop spans 17 amino acids. Looked up from germline, CDR1 is LNHDA and CDR2 is SQIVND (reference sequence). Unmatched junction bases numbered 11, after V lost 1 base and J lost 6 bases. The CDR3 is CASSIGRTGDRYEKLFF. The CDR3 DNA reads TGTGCCAGTAGTATAGGCCGGACAGGTGATAGATATGAAAAACTGTTTTTT. The full variable domain, with the rest looked up from reference TRBV19 and TRBJ1-4, is DGGITQSPKYLFRKEGQNVTLSCEQNLNHDAMYWYRQDPGQGLRLIYYSQIVNDFQKGDIAEGYSVSREKKESFPLTVTSAQKNPTAFYLCASSIGRTGDRYEKLFFGSGTQLSVL.

This chain connects TRBV28 to TRBJ2-1; 9 positions agree with TRBD1. The germline gives CDR1 MDHEN, CDR2 SYDVKM. CDR3 size: 15 residues. Trimming at V came to 5 bases and at J to 1 base, leaving 3 bases not matched to a gene. The CDR3 loop is CASSPGTGSYNEQFF. In nucleotides, the CDR3 is TGTGCCAGCAGTCCCGGGACAGGGTCCTACAATGAGCAGTTCTTC.

The chain is built from TRBV20-1 and TRBJ2-5, with no clear D. Germline V gene data show CDR1 as DFQATT and CDR2 as SNEGSKA (reference sequence). The CDR3 is made up of 9 amino acids. CDR3 DNA sequence: TGCAGCCTAAAAGAGACCCAGTACTTC. It encodes CSLKETQYF.

The gene calls are TRBV5-1 and TRBJ1-2; 7 nucleotides agree with TRBD1. Per the germline V gene, CDR1 is SGHRS and CDR2 is YFSETQ. V shed 0 bases and J 3 bases; nucleotides not matched to a gene: 8. This CDR3 region has 16 residues. CDR3 nucleotides: TGCGCCAGCAGCTTGGCTATTGAAGGGGGCGACTATGGCTACACCTTC. This sequence encodes CASSLAIEGGDYGYTF.

V is TRBV25-1 and J is TRBJ2-2, with TRBD1 matching over 8 bases. CDR1 and CDR2 (germline): MGHDK, SYGVNS. The CDR3 is 16 residues long. After removal of 8 bases from V and 1 base from J, the junction contained 9 bases not matched to a gene. CDR3 protein: CASEYPGTGNTGELFF. CDR3 in DNA: TGTGCCAGCGAATATCCCGGGACAGGGAACACCGGGGAGCTGTTTTTT.

The chain joins TRBV7-3 to TRBJ2-1; weak D call: TRBD2 (5 bases). V was cut by 5 bases and J by 7 bases, with 18 bases left in between. This CDR3 comprises 15 residues. Germline V gene lookup returns CDR1 SGHTA and CDR2 FQGTGA. The CDR3 sequence: CASSPRWSSGNEQFF. DNA of the CDR3: TGTGCCAGCAGCCCCCGCTGGAGCTCGGGAAATGAGCAGTTCTTC.

This chain joins TRBV19 and TRBJ1-1; possible D gene TRBD1, 5 bases. Trimming removed 3 bases at V and 2 bases at J, with 16 bases between. This CDR3 is built from 16 residues. CDR1 and CDR2 from the germline V gene are LNHDA and SQIVND (reference sequence). The CDR3 nucleotides read TGTGCCAGTAGTATGTCAGGGATGGCCCTAAACACTGAAGCTTTCTTT. Residues: CASSMSGMALNTEAFF. Full variable domain (rest looked up from reference TRBV19 and TRBJ1-1): DGGITQSPKYLFRKEGQNVTLSCEQNLNHDAMYWYRQDPGQGLRLIYYSQIVNDFQKGDIAEGYSVSREKKESFPLTVTSAQKNPTAFYLCASSMSGMALNTEAFFGQGTRLTVV.

The V gene is TRBV6-1, the J gene TRBJ2-7, with TRBD2 matching 9 bases. The ends lost 2 bases at V and 6 bases at J; junction bases unmatched: 5. Germline CDR1 reads MNHNS; CDR2 reads SASEGT. There are 14 residues in the CDR3. The CDR3 sequence is CASSELRTSVEQYF. The CDR3 nucleotides read TGTGCCAGCAGTGAATTACGGACTAGCGTCGAGCAGTACTTC.

This clone is deemed medium-sized. This chain uses TRBV4-2 with TRBJ2-2, with 12 bases fitting TRBD2. J lost 1 base, V lost 1 base, and 1 base had no gene match. Germline V gives CDR1 LGHNA, CDR2 YNFKEQ. This CDR3 region has 17 residues. CDR3 protein: CASSQGTSGVNTGELFF. CDR3 bases: TGTGCCAGCAGCCAAGGGACTAGCGGGGTGAACACCGGGGAGCTGTTTTTT.

This rearrangement joins TRBV27 to TRBJ2-1, with D tentatively TRBD1 (6 bases). In germline, CDR1 is MNHEY, CDR2 SMNVEV (reference sequence). With 4 bases removed from V and 8 bases from J, the gap between germline ends came to 18 bases. The CDR3 has 15 amino acids. The CDR3 coding sequence is TGTGCCAGCAGTTCCCACTGGGGGCTTTTGGATGAGCAGTTCTTC. Translating gives CASSSHWGLLDEQFF.

This chain joins TRBV10-3 and TRBJ2-7, with TRBD2 matching over 11 bases. The CDR3 spans 13 residues. Germline CDR1 and CDR2: ENHRY and SYGVKD. Germline trimming cut 10 bases from V and 4 bases from J; bases unmatched to any gene: 6. This CDR3 is CASGTSGVYEQYF. The CDR3, as DNA: TGTGCCAGCGGGACTAGCGGAGTTTACGAGCAGTACTTC.

This sequence joins TRBV5-1 and TRBJ1-5; possibly TRBD1 for D (6 bases). Trimming left V 0 bases short and J 2 bases short, with 12 bases between. The CDR3 loop spans 16 amino acids. Germline lookup yields CDR1 SGHRS and CDR2 YFSETQ. The CDR3 reads CASSLATGFGNQPQHF. DNA of the CDR3: TGCGCCAGCAGCTTGGCCACAGGGTTCGGCAATCAGCCCCAGCATTTT.

This chain joins TRBV3-1 (or the pseudogene TRBV3-2) and TRBJ2-7; TRBD2 agrees at 10 bases. Germline trimming cut 3 bases from V and 4 bases from J; bases unmatched to any gene: 6. The CDR3 covers 15 residues. In germline, CDR1 is LGHDT, CDR2 YNNKEL (reference sequence). DNA of the CDR3: TGTGCCAGCAGCCAGAATCCTAGCGGGAGATACGAGCAGTACTTC. Its protein is CASSQNPSGRYEQYF.

The J gene is TRBJ2-5, the V gene TRBV6-5; tentative D call: TRBD1 (5 bases). V was pared by 6 bases and J by 2 bases, with 13 bases between. CDR1 and CDR2 from the germline V gene are MNHEY and SVGAGI. The CDR3 totals 14 residues. CDR3 sequence: CASRRRQLQETQYF. The CDR3 nucleotides are TGTGCCAGCAGACGACGACAGTTACAAGAGACCCAGTACTTC.

Of note for this clone: Other nucleotide sequences in the sample specify the same CDR3. This sequence joins TRBV19 and TRBJ2-7; possibly TRBD2 for D (6 bases). The germline V gene has CDR1 LNHDA and CDR2 SQIVND (reference sequence). V lost 6 bases, J lost 0 bases, and 15 bases lay in between. The CDR3 is 15 amino acids. In DNA, the CDR3 is TGTGCCAGTAGCCCCGGGACTGGACTCTCCTACGAGCAGTACTTC. Translation: CASSPGTGLSYEQYF.

The chain couples TRBV19 to TRBJ2-7; D uncertain. Trimming removed 10 bases from V and 1 base from J, with 14 bases in between. Germline V CDR1 and CDR2: LNHDA, SQIVND (reference sequence). This CDR3 comprises 13 residues. The DNA for the CDR3 is TGTGCCACCTCACCACAGATTTCCTACGAGCAGTACTTC. Translating it yields CATSPQISYEQYF.

The chain joins TRBV3-1 (or the pseudogene TRBV3-2) to TRBJ2-3; TRBD2 is a possible D gene (6 bases). CDR1 and CDR2 from the germline V gene are LGHDT and YNNKEL (reference sequence). The CDR3 contains 14 residues. The V gene lost 4 bases and the J gene lost 2 bases, with 10 bases spanning the gap. The CDR3 sequence: CASSLDYNTDTQYF. The CDR3 nucleotides read TGTGCCAGCAGCCTGGACTATAACACAGATACGCAGTATTTT.

CDR3: CALKSGLAGDEQYF. The DNA for the CDR3 is TGTGCCTTAAAATCGGGACTAGCGGGAGACGAGCAGTACTTC. The chain combines TRBV30 with TRBJ2-7; TRBD2 matches at 14 bases. V was clipped by 7 bases and J by 5 bases; unmatched bases: 7. Looked up from germline, CDR1 is GTSNPN and CDR2 is SVGIG (reference sequence). This CDR3 is built from 14 residues.

The chain couples TRBV3-1 (or the pseudogene TRBV3-2) to TRBJ2-1; TRBD2 might be the D (6 bases). Per the germline V gene, CDR1 is LGHDT and CDR2 is YNNKEL (reference sequence). V was pared by 5 bases and J by 4 bases, with 15 bases between. The CDR3 extends over 15 amino acids. CDR3 amino acids: CASSTNLGGYNEQFF. CDR3 bases: TGTGCCAGCAGCACCAATTTGGGGGGATACAATGAGCAGTTCTTC.

The genes are TRBV9 and TRBJ2-7; 9 bases line up with TRBD1. Looked up from germline, CDR1 is SGDLS and CDR2 is YYNGEE. V was clipped by 0 bases and J by 0 bases; unmatched bases: 4. The CDR3 has 16 amino acids. CDR3 loop: CASSVEGQGFSYEQYF. DNA of the CDR3: TGTGCCAGCAGCGTAGAGGGACAGGGATTCTCCTACGAGCAGTACTTC.

The chain uses TRBV5-1 and TRBJ1-4; 12 positions match TRBD1. The CDR3 contains 19 residues. Germline loops: CDR1 SGHRS, CDR2 YFSETQ. With 4 bases clipped from V and 0 bases from J, the junction kept 10 bases outside the gene matches. The CDR3 spells CASSHRDRGRKATNEKLFF. DNA for the CDR3: TGCGCCAGCAGCCACCGGGACAGGGGGCGGAAGGCAACTAATGAAAAACTGTTTTTT.

The chain joins TRBV2 to TRBJ2-7, with unresolved D. Per germline, CDR1 SNHLY and CDR2 FYNNEI. This CDR3 comprises 12 residues. V lost 6 bases and J lost 1, with 7 bases in between. The CDR3 reads CASRDQSYEQYF. Here the CDR3 DNA reads TGTGCCAGCAGAGATCAGTCCTACGAGCAGTACTTC. Looking up the rest from reference TRBV2 and TRBJ2-7 gives the full variable domain: EPEVTQTPSHQVTQMGQEVILRCVPISNHLYFYWYRQILGQKVEFLVSFYNNEISEKSEIFDDQFSVERPDGSNFTLKIRSTKLEDSAMYFCASRDQSYEQYFGPGTRLTVT.

The rearrangement joins TRBV7-3 to TRBJ2-1; TRBD1 matches 7 bases. J lost 8 bases, V lost 2 bases, and 6 bases had no gene match. CDR1 is SGHTA and CDR2 is FQGTGA in the germline V gene. The CDR3 covers 14 residues. This chain's CDR3 is CASSLHRGPYEQFF. The CDR3 DNA is TGTGCCAGCAGCTTACACAGGGGCCCTTATGAGCAGTTCTTC.

The chain's CDR3 is CASKGGQGAWTGELFF. The CDR3, as DNA: TGTGCCAGTAAGGGGGGACAGGGGGCGTGGACCGGGGAGCTGTTTTTT. This chain links TRBV19 with TRBJ2-2; TRBD1 aligns across 12 bases. This CDR3 is built from 16 residues. CDR1 is LNHDA, CDR2 SQIVND, per germline (reference sequence). The trim removed 7 bases at V and 5 bases at J, leaving 8 bases unmatched.

The V gene is TRBV4-2, the J gene TRBJ2-7; the match to TRBD2 covers 10 bases. The V segment lost 4 bases and the J segment 3 bases; nucleotides outside the gene matches: 6. The CDR3 spans 15 residues. The germline CDR1 and CDR2 sequences are LGHNA and YNFKEQ. CDR3 in amino acids: CASSPTSGKVYEQYF. CDR3 sequence (DNA): TGTGCCAGCAGCCCCACTAGCGGGAAGGTCTACGAGCAGTACTTC.

The V call is TRBV7-9, the J call TRBJ1-2, with D possibly being TRBD1 (6 bases). CDR3 length: 13 residues. Trimming shortened V by 5 bases and J by 2 bases, and 9 bases separated the two germline ends. Germline CDR1 SEHNR, CDR2 FQNEAQ (reference sequence). DNA of the CDR3: TGTGCCAGCAGCCCCACAGGGAACTATGGCTACACCTTC. Amino acids: CASSPTGNYGYTF.